The 5 T cell receptor beta chains presented below share a single source sample, sequenced in a study of beta chain features in type 1 diabetes. The whole isolated RNA underwent reverse transcription, so sequencing captured expressed TCRB transcripts. This table comes from immunoSEQ multiplex PCR, and its TCRdb copy is limited to in-frame clones, with some not included. This table holds about 900,000 clones, around a sixth found once. The sequenced sample consisted of naive CD4+ T cells from blood. The receptor set was obtained from a woman between 18 and 29 years old in good health.

This clone has a handful of counts. The sample has other DNA sequences that encode this CDR3 too. The rearrangement links TRBV7-2 to TRBJ2-3; 9 nucleotides agree with TRBD1. The CDR3 is 14 amino acids. CDR1 is SGHTA and CDR2 is FQGNSA in the germline V gene. The V and J ends lost 1 base and 5 bases, in that order; junction bases with no gene match: 1. The chain's CDR3 is CASSLGTGVDTQYF. CDR3 DNA: TGTGCCAGCAGCTTAGGGACAGGGGTAGATACGCAGTATTTT.

The chain joins TRBV4-2 to TRBJ2-1; 11 bases are shared with TRBD2. This CDR3 is 16 amino acids long. V shed 1 base, J shed 4 bases, and the junction held 3 bases outside the gene matches. Germline V gives CDR1 LGHNA, CDR2 YNFKEQ. Written as DNA, the CDR3 is TGTGCCAGCAGCCAAGTCACTAGCGGGGGTTACAATGAGCAGTTCTTC. This encodes CASSQVTSGGYNEQFF.

In regard to this clone: Other DNA sequences in this specimen translate into the identical CDR3. The chain has TRBV27 and TRBJ1-2; maybe TRBD1 (5 bases). The CDR3 runs 13 residues. The germline CDR1 and CDR2 sequences are MNHEY and SMNVEV (reference sequence). V lost 3 bases to trimming and J lost 4 bases, with 9 bases between them. As DNA, the CDR3 is TGTGCCAGCAGTTTGGTAGGGACCTATGGCTACACCTTC. The encoded protein is CASSLVGTYGYTF.

The chain carries TRBV19 and TRBJ1-1; D is uncertain. The CDR3 sequence is 12 residues long. V lost 3 bases and J lost 9, with 11 bases in between. Germline CDR1 reads LNHDA; CDR2 reads SQIVND (reference sequence). For the CDR3, the DNA is TGTGCCAGTAGTATTTCGGGGTGGAAAGCTTTCTTT. As protein: CASSISGWKAFF.

A few counts support this clone. The rearrangement uses TRBV5-1 and TRBJ2-6, with 7 bases matching TRBD1. Germline CDR1 reads SGHRS; CDR2 reads YFSETQ. J lost 0 bases, V lost 10 bases, and 13 bases had no gene match. This CDR3 has 17 residues. The CDR3 nucleotides are TGCGCCTGTTCCTGGACAGGAGCCTACTCTGGGGCCAACGTCCTGACTTTC. Protein product: CACSWTGAYSGANVLTF.